The 13 T cell receptor beta chains given below trace back to one sample, sequenced in a study of shared clonotypes between healthy human individuals. Method: immunoSEQ multiplex PCR; TCRdb's copy keeps in-frame clones and lacks some. The sample carries 950,000 to 1,200,000 clones, approximately 80% recorded once. The sequenced sample was memory CD4+ T cells from PBMCs. As to subset: CD45RA-negative fraction. These receptors originate from a man in his late teens or twenties in good health. Some clones in this sample may be carry-over from other donors' samples.

The chain carries TRBV6-5 and TRBJ2-1; 9 bases are shared with TRBD2. The CDR3 totals 14 residues. Germline V lookup: CDR1 MNHEY, CDR2 SVGAGI. V gave up 2 bases and J gave up 7 bases; unmatched junction bases: 3. The CDR3 sequence is CASSYSGRWNEQFF. The CDR3 coding sequence is TGTGCCAGCAGTTACAGCGGGAGGTGGAATGAGCAGTTCTTC.

J is TRBJ1-3 and V is TRBV6-1; no clear D. Germline CDR1 is MNHNS and CDR2 is SASEGT. This CDR3 spans 15 amino acids. The V end lost 2 bases, the J end lost 0 bases, and 8 bases lay between the germline ends. CDR3 sequence: CASSENLVSGNTIYF. The CDR3, as DNA: TGTGCCAGCAGTGAAAACCTGGTCTCTGGAAACACCATATATTTT.

The CDR3 nucleotides read TGTGCCAGCAGTTTATTGGGAGGGGGGGCCAAAAACATTCAGTACTTC. Translation gives CASSLLGGGAKNIQYF. The J gene is TRBJ2-4, the V gene TRBV28; the D gene is possibly TRBD2 (7 bases). In germline, CDR1 is MDHEN, CDR2 SYDVKM. With 1 base removed from V and 1 base from J, the gap between germline ends came to 11 bases. The CDR3 covers 16 residues.

This clone showed up just a few times. The V and J genes are TRBV28 and TRBJ2-7; a weak D match, TRBD1 (6 bases). CDR1 MDHEN and CDR2 SYDVKM come from the germline V gene. The CDR3 is made up of 17 amino acids. V lost 2 bases, J lost 3 bases, and 20 bases lay in between. Here the CDR3 reads CASSLNFLGQGRYEQYF. The DNA for the CDR3 is TGTGCCAGCAGTTTAAATTTTCTGGGACAAGGACGCTACGAGCAGTACTTC.

The chain employs TRBV7-2 and TRBJ1-1; the D is unclear. Per the germline V gene, CDR1 is SGHTA and CDR2 is FQGNSA. This CDR3 has 14 residues. The germline V and J ends were trimmed by 5 bases and 5 bases, with 15 bases remaining between them. The DNA of the CDR3 is TGTGCCAGCAGCCCTACGAAAGGTTCAACTGAAGCTTTCTTT. This gives the protein CASSPTKGSTEAFF.

The V gene is TRBV27, the J gene TRBJ2-5; perhaps TRBD1 as D (5 bases). Germline V gives CDR1 MNHEY, CDR2 SMNVEV (reference sequence). This CDR3 has 13 amino acids. Trimming removed 2 bases from V and 1 base from J, with 5 bases in between. CDR3 bases: TGTGCCAGCAGTTTAGACAGCCAAGAGACCCAGTACTTC. Translation: CASSLDSQETQYF.

Worth noting for this clone: A far larger clone lies a single base away; this is likely a read error. The gene calls are TRBV30 and TRBJ2-4; 12 nucleotides match TRBD1. V lost 4 bases to trimming and J lost 4 bases; unmatched junction nucleotides: 8. The CDR3 extends over 16 amino acids. Germline CDR1 is GTSNPN and CDR2 is SVGIG (reference sequence). CDR3 sequence reads: CAWNVGTGGGKNIQYF. In nucleotides, the CDR3 is TGTGCCTGGAACGTCGGGACAGGGGGCGGTAAAAACATTCAGTACTTC.

The chain recombines TRBV5-1 with TRBJ2-3; the D is unclear. Trimming stripped 2 bases from V and 4 bases from J, with 11 bases between. CDR1 is SGHRS, CDR2 YFSETQ, per germline. The CDR3 loop spans 14 amino acids. CDR3 protein: CASSFRPAADTQYF. CDR3 nucleotide sequence: TGCGCCAGCAGCTTTCGCCCTGCCGCAGATACGCAGTATTTT.

In its sample, this clone was seen many times. The chain combines TRBV9 with TRBJ2-7; D might be TRBD1 (6 bases). Looked up from germline, CDR1 is SGDLS and CDR2 is YYNGEE. This CDR3 is 14 amino acids long. Trimming took 4 bases from V and 3 from J, leaving 14 bases between them. Written as DNA, the CDR3 is TGTGCCAGCAGCAGGACGGGACAATTCTACGAGCAGTACTTC. Encoded protein: CASSRTGQFYEQYF.

The rearrangement joins TRBV28 to TRBJ1-1; no clear D. The V gene lost 6 bases and the J gene lost 7 bases, with 12 bases spanning the gap. This CDR3 has 12 amino acids. Germline assignment: CDR1 MDHEN and CDR2 SYDVKM. CDR3: CASSQVGGEAFF. DNA for the CDR3: TGTGCCAGCAGCCAGGTGGGTGGTGAAGCTTTCTTT.

This chain joins TRBV19 and TRBJ1-2, with TRBD1 as a possible D gene (6 bases). CDR1 is LNHDA and CDR2 is SQIVND in the germline V gene (reference sequence). The CDR3 contains 13 residues. Trimming left V 9 bases short and J 4 bases short, with 15 bases between. Here the CDR3 DNA reads TGTGCCAGCGTGGGACACTTCGGCTATGGCTACACCTTC. Protein: CASVGHFGYGYTF. The variable domain in full, with the rest retrieved from reference TRBV19 and TRBJ1-2, is DGGITQSPKYLFRKEGQNVTLSCEQNLNHDAMYWYRQDPGQGLRLIYYSQIVNDFQKGDIAEGYSVSREKKESFPLTVTSAQKNPTAFYLCASVGHFGYGYTFGSGTRLTVV.

The chain combines TRBV27 with TRBJ1-1; TRBD1 matches 8 bases. V trimming: 0 bases; J trimming: 3 bases; junction bases outside the gene matches: 9. This CDR3 is built from 17 residues. Germline V gives CDR1 MNHEY, CDR2 SMNVEV (reference sequence). Here the CDR3 reads CASSLSPPGTGYTEAFF. In DNA form, the CDR3 reads TGTGCCAGCAGTTTATCTCCCCCCGGGACAGGATACACTGAAGCTTTCTTT.

In regard to this clone: Different DNA sequences within this sample yield the same CDR3. V gene TRBV2 combines with J gene TRBJ2-1; 9 nucleotides align to TRBD1. There are 13 residues in the CDR3. V was clipped by 6 bases and J by 4 bases; unmatched bases: 1. Germline loops: CDR1 SNHLY, CDR2 FYNNEI. The DNA of the CDR3 is TGTGCCAGCAGGGACAGGGGATACAATGAGCAGTTCTTC. This translates into CASRDRGYNEQFF.